This is a list of T cell receptor beta chains from one sample in a study of T-cell reconstitution after alpha-beta-depleted transplantation in children. TCRdb fed the PCR reads into MiXCR, producing one record per CDR3 protein. The profile shows 800,000 to 1,000,000 distinct CDR3 sequences, about 31% of them singletons. Sequencing used PBMCs, mostly from graft donor cells, obtained 360 days after TCRalphabeta/CD19-depleted stem cell transplant. The source of these receptors is a boy younger than two who had a stem cell transplant for SCID, so the T cells may come from the graft donor. CDR3s include the opening cysteine and the closing phenylalanine or tryptophan. The D gene is left open where the match is weak. For some rows the clone size is stated as once, few or many, or as a class when expanded; others skip it.

d_gene	v_gene	abundance	CDR3aa
TRBD1	TRBV6-5	-	CASSSSPFRTGQNEKLFF
TRBD1	TRBV20-1	-	CSASSGTGDGYEQYF
-	TRBV7-8	-	CASSPADFRLRETQYF
-	TRBV5-1	-	CASSWGYSSGANVLTF
-	TRBV20-1	-	CSVQGRPAGELFF
-	TRBV7-2	many	CASSRYLGTQYF
-	TRBV7-8	-	CASGTDTFTGELFF
TRBD1	TRBV5-1	many	CASSSDRDYGYTF
TRBD1	TRBV4-1	-	CASSLGTGTLLDEQYF
-	TRBV7-8	-	CASSLWTGPGGASSTDTQYF
TRBD1	TRBV29-1	-	CSVGSQAGGNTGELFF
TRBD2	TRBV7-2	-	CASSLVVAGGYNEQFF
TRBD1	TRBV7-3	-	CASSPGTGPGDTQYF
TRBD2	TRBV7-9	once	CASRGAGGLTDTQYF
-	TRBV27	few	CASMAPPYNEQFF
TRBD2	TRBV20-1	few	CSAIRGGPLNEQFF
-	TRBV7-9	-	CASSFAGTPTHEQYF
TRBD1	TRBV6-5	-	CASSYYFRDRSTYKAFF
-	TRBV7-8	-	CASSGHRGSYNEQFF
-	TRBV7-9	-	CASSLGVAGLLQETQYF
TRBD2	TRBV5-4	-	CASTGLAGEQFF
-	TRBV29-1	-	CSARGGELFF
TRBD1	TRBV24-1	-	CATSDIGTGNNEQFF
TRBD1	TRBV12-3/TRBV12-4	-	CASSETGGDQPQHF
-	TRBV12-3/TRBV12-4	many	CASTRTASYNEQFF
TRBD1	TRBV20-1	-	CSAAHSSGTVKWGNQPQHF
TRBD1	TRBV5-5	-	CASSLLGTGTNEKLFF
-	TRBV6-2/TRBV6-3	-	CASSSTGGAPNQPQHF
TRBD2	TRBV28	-	CASRLGRLAGYNEQFF
TRBD1	TRBV6-5	few	CASSFYRDRGYEQYF
-	TRBV2	many	CASSEWREGAYEQYF
-	TRBV4-3	-	CASSQETAPYDEQFF
-	TRBV4-2	few	CASSQEGRSHTQYF
TRBD1	TRBV9	-	CASSVTGTGKTEQYF
-	TRBV5-6	-	CASSPGSRVTGELFF
-	TRBV7-6	few	CASSLAWTLNTGELFF
-	TRBV7-2	-	CASSLAPQGPTEAFF
TRBD2	TRBV5-6	-	CASSLRLAVFTDTQYF
-	TRBV10-3	-	CAISEKVRGDEQYF
-	TRBV4-3	few	CASSQDQHTEAFF
-	TRBV13	-	CASSPRQIRTQYF
-	TRBV20-1	-	CSAPGAPRYYNEQFF
-	TRBV4-2	-	CASSEPLDRSSVADTQYF
-	TRBV9	few	CASSAAYGYEQYF
-	TRBV25-1	-	CASRLKTGNEQFF
TRBD1	TRBV5-1	once	CASSPGQGNPRNYNEQFF
-	TRBV29-1	-	CSVSGNTEAFF
-	TRBV15	few	CATSRDRAAYEQFF
TRBD2	TRBV5-1	few	CASSFSGGTIQETQYF
TRBD1	TRBV6-5	few	CASSYDREVGNTIYF
TRBD2	TRBV15	-	CATSREGPGGYNEQFF
TRBD2	TRBV20-1	-	CSARAGTSGGAREQFF
-	TRBV3-1	-	CASSAYWPIEETQYF
TRBD1	TRBV5-1	-	CASSWDSYNSPLHF
TRBD2	TRBV4-1	-	CASSQARLAGETQYF